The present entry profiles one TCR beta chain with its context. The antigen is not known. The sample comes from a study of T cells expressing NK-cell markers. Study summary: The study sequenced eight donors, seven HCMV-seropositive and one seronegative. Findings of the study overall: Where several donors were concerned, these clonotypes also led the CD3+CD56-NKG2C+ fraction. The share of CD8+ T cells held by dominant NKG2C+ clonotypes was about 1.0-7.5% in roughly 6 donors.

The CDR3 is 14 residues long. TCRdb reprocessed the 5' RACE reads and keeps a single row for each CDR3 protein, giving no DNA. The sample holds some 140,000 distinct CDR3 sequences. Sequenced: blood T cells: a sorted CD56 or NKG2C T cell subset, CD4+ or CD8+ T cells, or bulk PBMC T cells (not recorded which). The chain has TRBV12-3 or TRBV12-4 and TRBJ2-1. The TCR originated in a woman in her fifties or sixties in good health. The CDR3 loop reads CASSLAGDTNEQFF.